These 21 T cell receptor beta chains share one sample of origin, sequenced in a study of beta chain features in type 1 diabetes. cDNA synthesis used the whole RNA isolate, giving expressed TCRB sequences. Sequencing used immunoSEQ multiplex PCR; TCRdb keeps in-frame clones, though not all of them. The sample includes some 250,000 clones, about 30% of them seen just once. Sequencing was carried out using central memory CD4+ T cells from blood. The receptors originated from a man aged 25-45 years in good health.

This clone came up a few times. The chain links TRBV9 to TRBJ2-1; D is ambiguous. Germline assignment: CDR1 SGDLS and CDR2 YYNGEE. The CDR3 runs 15 residues. With 0 bases removed from V and 7 bases from J, the gap between germline ends came to 14 bases. The CDR3 region has the DNA TGTGCCAGCAGCGTAGGTTATGGAATCCTGAATGAGCAGTTCTTC. Its protein product is CASSVGYGILNEQFF.

This clone was picked up a small number of times. This sequence joins TRBV30 and TRBJ2-5; 11 bases match TRBD2. Trimming took 3 bases from V and 5 from J; bases not matched to a gene: 8. In germline, CDR1 is GTSNPN, CDR2 SVGIG (reference sequence). This CDR3 comprises 15 residues. CDR3 region: CAWSEGTSGGETQYF. The CDR3, as DNA: TGTGCCTGGAGCGAGGGGACTAGCGGAGGGGAGACCCAGTACTTC.

The CDR3 bases are TGTGCCAGCAGCGGACCCCCAAGGGAGCAGTTCTTC. This translates into CASSGPPREQFF. V usage is TRBV7-6 and J usage is TRBJ2-1, with no clear D. Germline V gene data show CDR1 as SGHVS and CDR2 as FNYEAQ. V was shortened by 5 bases and J by 10 bases, with 12 bases between the two germline ends. The CDR3 has 12 amino acids.

This clone came up a few times. This chain links TRBV6-5 with TRBJ2-7; 9 bases match TRBD1. The germline V gene has CDR1 MNHEY and CDR2 SVGAGI. Trimming took 5 bases from V and 5 from J; bases not matched to a gene: 10. The CDR3 spans 15 residues. DNA of the CDR3: TGTGCCAGCAGTCGCCAGGGGACAGGGATAAACGAGCAGTACTTC. Encoded protein: CASSRQGTGINEQYF.

The CDR3 nucleotides are TGCGCCAGCAGCCAAGGAAGGGATGGTCAGCCCCAGCATTTT. Translation gives CASSQGRDGQPQHF. The chain combines TRBV4-3 with TRBJ1-5; no definite D call. Trimming took off 1 base at V and 6 bases at J, with 10 bases between the two ends. This CDR3 is built from 14 residues. Germline assignment: CDR1 LGHNA and CDR2 YSLEER.

This clone was observed a few times. The chain joins TRBV2 to TRBJ2-5; weak D call: TRBD2 (5 bases). The DNA end lines up better with TRBJ2-7; the J call may be wrong. Germline-derived CDR1 and CDR2 are SNHLY and FYNNEI. This CDR3 contains 12 residues. CDR3 in amino acids: CATGLVRAEQYF. CDR3 DNA sequence: TGTGCCACCGGCCTGGTGAGGGCCGAGCAGTACTTC.

As to this clone: This same CDR3 is encoded by further DNA sequences in the sample. The chain carries TRBV7-9 and TRBJ2-5; D ambiguous. This CDR3 has 12 amino acids. Germline values: CDR1 SEHNR, CDR2 FQNEAQ (reference sequence). Deletions cut 1 base from V and 4 bases from J, with 4 bases between. The CDR3 loop reads CASSLGSETQYF. The CDR3 region has the DNA TGTGCCAGCAGCTTAGGGTCAGAGACCCAGTACTTC.

The genes are TRBV5-5 and TRBJ2-5; TRBD1 might be the D (6 bases). This CDR3 contains 15 residues. Deletions cut 0 bases from V and 4 bases from J, with 13 bases between. Per the germline V gene, CDR1 is SGHKS and CDR2 is YYEKEE (reference sequence). The CDR3 DNA follows: TGTGCCAGCAGCTTGGAGCCAGGGGATCGAGAGACCCAGTACTTC. Encoded protein: CASSLEPGDRETQYF.

This clone was seen once. This rearrangement joins TRBV18 to TRBJ1-2; TRBD1 matches 8 bases. V shed 1 base and J 5 bases; nucleotides not matched to a gene: 9. This CDR3 region has 16 residues. Germline lookup yields CDR1 KGHSH and CDR2 LQKENI. DNA of the CDR3: TGTGCCAGCTCACCACAAGTTCCCAGGGGGCAATATGGCTACACCTTC. Translation gives CASSPQVPRGQYGYTF.

This clone has just a few counts. This chain uses TRBV19 with TRBJ1-6; 9 bases line up with TRBD1. J gave up 7 bases and V 5 bases, and 3 bases lay outside the gene matches. This CDR3 has 14 amino acids. From germline, CDR1 is LNHDA and CDR2 SQIVND (reference sequence). CDR3 protein: CASSPDRGNSPLHF. CDR3 sequence (DNA): TGTGCCAGTAGTCCGGACAGGGGAAATTCACCCCTCCACTTT.

This clone occurred a few times. This chain links TRBV30 with TRBJ1-1, with 8 nucleotides matching TRBD1. Germline loops: CDR1 GTSNPN, CDR2 SVGIG (reference sequence). CDR3 length equals 14 residues. V dropped 3 bases and J dropped 1; count of bases not matched to a gene: 4. CDR3 sequence reads: CAWSLDRGNTEAFF. In DNA, the CDR3 is TGTGCCTGGAGCCTCGACAGGGGGAACACTGAAGCTTTCTTT.

The chain recombines TRBV29-1 with TRBJ2-7, with D unclear. CDR1 is SQVTM, CDR2 ANQGSEA, per germline. The V gene lost 6 bases and the J gene lost 3 bases, with 15 bases spanning the gap. The CDR3 has 13 amino acids. Here the CDR3 reads CSVQTPNYYEQYF. The CDR3 nucleotides are TGCAGCGTCCAAACACCAAATTACTACGAGCAGTACTTC.

The chain has TRBV2 and TRBJ2-1, with 9 bases matching TRBD2. The CDR3 totals 14 residues. The ends lost 6 bases at V and 7 bases at J; junction bases unmatched: 7. Germline values: CDR1 SNHLY, CDR2 FYNNEI. The CDR3 here is CASSSWTSVNEQFF. For the CDR3, the DNA is TGTGCCAGCAGCTCTTGGACTAGCGTTAATGAGCAGTTCTTC.

In its sample, this clone was seen a few times. V gene TRBV2 combines with J gene TRBJ2-7, with 7 positions matching TRBD2. V was pared by 4 bases and J by 6 bases, with 6 bases of the junction left unmatched. Germline V CDR1 and CDR2: SNHLY, FYNNEI. The CDR3 extends over 13 amino acids. Here the CDR3 DNA reads TGTGCCAGCAGTGGACTAGCTACATCCGAGCAGTACTTC. It is translated as CASSGLATSEQYF.

The chain employs TRBV9 and TRBJ1-6; no reliable D call. The CDR3 has 12 residues. Per the germline V gene, CDR1 is SGDLS and CDR2 is YYNGEE. Trimming removed 1 base at V and 9 bases at J, with 5 bases between. CDR3 in amino acids: CASSVNGSPLHF. Written as DNA, the CDR3 is TGTGCCAGCAGCGTAAATGGTTCACCCCTCCACTTT.

This sequence joins TRBV4-3 and TRBJ2-3, with 7 bases identical to TRBD2. The trim removed 0 bases at V and 2 bases at J, leaving 8 bases unmatched. CDR1 is LGHNA and CDR2 is YSLEER in the germline V gene. CDR3 size: 17 residues. The DNA for the CDR3 is TGCGCCAGCAGCCAAGATCCCCCTAGCGGTTACACAGATACGCAGTATTTT. It codes for CASSQDPPSGYTDTQYF.

At least ten counts were recorded for this clone. The chain combines TRBV20-1 with TRBJ2-1; TRBD2 might be the D (5 bases). The germline gives CDR1 DFQATT, CDR2 SNEGSKA (reference sequence). CDR3 length: 11 amino acids. V lost 0 bases and J lost 11, with 8 bases in between. The CDR3 reads CSAREEEKQFF. In DNA, the CDR3 is TGCAGTGCTAGAGAGGAGGAGAAGCAGTTCTTC.

This clone was detected only a few times. The V and J genes are TRBV4-3 and TRBJ1-1; D unclear. The CDR3 covers 15 residues. Per germline, CDR1 LGHNA and CDR2 YSLEER. V was clipped by 1 base and J by 2 bases, with 11 bases between them. CDR3: CASSQGRGLNTEAFF. CDR3 in DNA: TGCGCCAGCAGCCAAGGACGTGGACTTAACACTGAAGCTTTCTTT.

This chain joins TRBV14 and TRBJ2-3; TRBD1 matches at 7 bases. The CDR3 loop spans 14 amino acids. After removal of 6 bases from V and 6 bases from J, the junction contained 9 bases not matched to a gene. Germline-derived CDR1 and CDR2 are SGHDN and FVKESK. The CDR3: CASRQDRLTDTQYF. The CDR3, as DNA: TGTGCCAGCAGGCAGGACAGGTTGACGGATACGCAGTATTTT.

This clone was counted only a few times. As DNA, the CDR3 is TGTGCCAGCAGTCCAGGGTATAGCAATCAGCCCCAGCATTTT. This sequence encodes CASSPGYSNQPQHF. V is TRBV2 and J is TRBJ1-5; the D gene is possibly TRBD1 (5 bases). CDR1 SNHLY and CDR2 FYNNEI come from the germline V gene. Deletions cut 5 bases from V and 0 bases from J, with 8 bases between. This CDR3 has 14 residues. The variable domain in full, completed from reference TRBV2 and TRBJ1-5, reads EPEVTQTPSHQVTQMGQEVILRCVPISNHLYFYWYRQILGQKVEFLVSFYNNEISEKSEIFDDQFSVERPDGSNFTLKIRSTKLEDSAMYFCASSPGYSNQPQHFGDGTRLSIL.

This clone has more than one count but fewer than ten. V is TRBV5-4 and J is TRBJ2-1, with 9 bases aligning to TRBD1. This CDR3 has 15 residues. Germline V gene data show CDR1 as SGHNT and CDR2 as YYREEE (reference sequence). V was clipped by 4 bases and J by 4 bases; unmatched bases: 6. The CDR3 protein is CASSVTGGTYNEQFF. In DNA, the CDR3 is TGTGCCAGCAGCGTAACAGGGGGCACTTACAATGAGCAGTTCTTC.